This T cell receptor beta chain was profiled in a study of cytomegalovirus exposure and HLA in healthy donors. Study at large: The 120 validation repertoires and the roughly 670 first-cohort repertoires shared a platform, a later analysis reported.

Sequencing was performed with immunoSEQ multiplex PCR; in TCRdb, only in-frame clones are kept and a portion is missing. The sample has a few hundred thousand clones, 87% seen once. The CDR3 has 15 amino acids. Study-wide points: Diagnosis of cytomegalovirus status made by the classifier reportedly showed high specificity and sensitivity.

As to this clone: Its antigen is as yet unknown.

What was sequenced was PBMCs. The rearrangement joins TRBV21-1 to TRBJ2-7. TRBV21-1 is listed as a pseudogene. The sequence came from a man in his late teens or twenties in good health and CMV-seropositive. CDR3 DNA: TGTGCCAGCAGCAAAGGTAGGGCGGCCCACTACGAGCAGTACTTC. It yields the protein CASSKGRAAHYEQYF.